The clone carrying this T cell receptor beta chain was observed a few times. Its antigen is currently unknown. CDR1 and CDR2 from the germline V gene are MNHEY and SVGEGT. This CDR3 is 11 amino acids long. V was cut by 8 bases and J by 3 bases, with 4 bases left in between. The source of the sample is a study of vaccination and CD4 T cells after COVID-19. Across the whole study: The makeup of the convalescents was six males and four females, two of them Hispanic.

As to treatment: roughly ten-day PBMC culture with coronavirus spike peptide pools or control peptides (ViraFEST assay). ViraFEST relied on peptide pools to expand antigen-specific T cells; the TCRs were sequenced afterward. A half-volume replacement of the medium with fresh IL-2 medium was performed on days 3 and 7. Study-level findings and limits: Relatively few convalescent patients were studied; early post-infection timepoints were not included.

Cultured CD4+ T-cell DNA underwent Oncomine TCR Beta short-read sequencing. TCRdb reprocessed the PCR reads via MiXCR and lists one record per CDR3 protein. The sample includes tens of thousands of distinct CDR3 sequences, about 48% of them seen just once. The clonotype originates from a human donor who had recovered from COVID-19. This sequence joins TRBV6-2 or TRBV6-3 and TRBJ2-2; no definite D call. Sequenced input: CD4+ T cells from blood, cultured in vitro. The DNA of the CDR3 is TGTGCCAGCGGACACACCGGGGAGCTGTTTTTT. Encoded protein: CASGHTGELFF.